These 26 T cell receptor beta chains share one sample of origin, sequenced in a study of T cell responses to AZD1222 COVID-19 vaccine. Generated by immunoSEQ multiplex PCR, the TCRdb table keeps only in-frame clones and is missing some. The sample contains some 39,000 clones, less than 95% of which appear only once. The sample in question was peripheral blood, obtained 28 days after the second AZD1222 dose. The receptors were gathered from an adult who received the AZD1222 COVID-19 vaccine.

The chain employs TRBV4-3 and TRBJ1-2, with unresolved D. Trimming removed 0 bases at V and 7 bases at J, with 12 bases between. The CDR3 extends over 14 amino acids. Germline CDR1 LGHNA, CDR2 YSLEER. DNA of the CDR3: TGCGCCAGCAGCCAAGAGATGGCGGCGGGTGGCTACACCTTC. Translated, it gives CASSQEMAAGGYTF.

The gene calls are TRBV25-1 and TRBJ1-6; D perhaps matches TRBD1 (5 bases). Germline V CDR1 and CDR2: MGHDK, SYGVNS. The CDR3 is 16 residues long. Trimming took 5 bases from V and 1 from J, leaving 12 bases between them. The CDR3 bases are TGTGCCAGCAGTCCCAGGGAGGGTTCCTATAATTCACCCCTCCACTTT. Translating gives CASSPREGSYNSPLHF.

The gene calls are TRBV18 and TRBJ1-1; 9 bases are a match to TRBD1. Germline V gene sequence: CDR1 KGHSH, CDR2 LQKENI. The CDR3 runs 17 residues. V lost 4 bases and J lost 4; bases outside the gene matches: 13. The CDR3 DNA follows: TGTGCCAGCTCACTACGTCCCGGGACAGGGATGGGCACTGAAGCTTTCTTT. It specifies CASSLRPGTGMGTEAFF.

J is TRBJ1-2 and V is TRBV9; TRBD1 aligns across 7 bases. The V and J ends lost 3 bases and 3 bases, in that order; junction bases with no gene match: 11. The CDR3 totals 16 residues. Germline V gene data show CDR1 as SGDLS and CDR2 as YYNGEE. The CDR3 DNA is TGTGCCAGCAGCGACCGGACTGGGACAGCTGACTATGGCTACACCTTC. This sequence encodes CASSDRTGTADYGYTF.

V is TRBV11-2 and J is TRBJ1-3; 10 bases align to TRBD1. Germline lookup yields CDR1 SGHAT and CDR2 FQNNGV. This CDR3 spans 15 amino acids. V was pared by 1 base and J by 4 bases, with 1 base of the junction left unmatched. The CDR3 spells CASSLGQGAGNTIYF. The CDR3 region has the DNA TGTGCCAGCAGCTTAGGACAGGGGGCCGGAAACACCATATATTTT.

V and J are TRBV7-2 and TRBJ1-5; D may be TRBD1 (6 bases). CDR3 size: 15 residues. The V gene's germline CDR1 is SGHTA and CDR2 FQGNSA. Trimming left V 5 bases short and J 2 bases short, with 13 bases between. For the CDR3, the DNA is TGTGCCAGCAGCCAAGGGGGGTTTGGCAATCAGCCCCAGCATTTT. Protein: CASSQGGFGNQPQHF.

The chain carries TRBV19 and TRBJ2-5, with D perhaps TRBD1 or TRBD2 (6 bases each). The CDR3 contains 13 residues. V was cut by 5 bases and J by 1 base, with 8 bases left in between. Per the germline V gene, CDR1 is LNHDA and CDR2 is SQIVND (reference sequence). The CDR3, as DNA: TGTGCCAGTAGTGAGGGGGGCCAAGAGACCCAGTACTTC. It specifies CASSEGGQETQYF.

The chain employs TRBV3-1 (or the pseudogene TRBV3-2) and TRBJ1-5, with D unresolved. Germline V gives CDR1 LGHDT, CDR2 YNNKEL (reference sequence). The CDR3 is made up of 18 amino acids. V lost 0 bases to trimming and J lost 0 bases, with 15 bases between them. The CDR3 DNA follows: TGTGCCAGCAGCCAAGAGGCGGGAGCTCTCTATAGCAATCAGCCCCAGCATTTT. It translates to CASSQEAGALYSNQPQHF.

This clone was observed a handful of times. The chain couples TRBV5-4 to TRBJ1-2, with 7 positions matching TRBD1. Germline-derived CDR1 and CDR2 are SGHNT and YYREEE (reference sequence). Trimming at V came to 4 bases and at J to 4 bases, leaving 7 bases not matched to a gene. This CDR3 has 14 residues. CDR3 DNA sequence: TGTGCCAGCAGCGCTATTGGGACAGTCTATGGCTACACCTTC. Protein sequence: CASSAIGTVYGYTF.

This clone appeared once. The chain employs TRBV5-6 and TRBJ1-3; TRBD1 aligns across 7 bases. The junction had 12 bases not matched to a gene; V was cut back by 1 base and J by 8 bases. The CDR3 consists of 16 residues. The germline CDR1 and CDR2 sequences are SGHDT and YYEEEE. CDR3 protein: CASSLSGQAPGDTIYF. The CDR3 DNA reads as TGTGCCAGCAGCTTGAGTGGACAGGCGCCTGGTGACACCATATATTTT.

This chain links TRBV6-6 with TRBJ1-2; D possibly corresponds to TRBD1 (5 bases). Per germline, CDR1 MNHNY and CDR2 SVGAGI (reference sequence). This CDR3 spans 15 amino acids. Trimming took 5 bases from V and 0 from J, leaving 13 bases between them. CDR3 protein: CASSGVRGANYGYTF. The CDR3, as DNA: TGTGCCAGCAGTGGAGTAAGGGGAGCTAACTATGGCTACACCTTC.

There are a few counts of this clone. The chain couples TRBV6-2 or TRBV6-3 to TRBJ2-7, with D possibly matching TRBD1 (5 bases). V was pared by 0 bases and J by 3 bases, with 9 bases between. Germline CDR1 MNHEY, CDR2 SVGEGT. This CDR3 has 14 amino acids. The CDR3 DNA sequence: TGTGCCAGCAGTTACTCCCAGGGCCTCTACGAGCAGTACTTC. The encoded protein is CASSYSQGLYEQYF.

This clone was observed a single time. This rearrangement joins TRBV4-2 to TRBJ2-5, with TRBD2 matching 9 bases. This CDR3 has 16 residues. Trimming at V came to 3 bases and at J to 5 bases, leaving 10 bases not matched to a gene. Germline CDR1 LGHNA, CDR2 YNFKEQ. The CDR3 spells CASSHSNSGGEETQYF. The CDR3 DNA sequence: TGTGCCAGCAGCCACTCAAATAGCGGGGGCGAGGAGACCCAGTACTTC.

The CDR3 nucleotides read TGTGCCATCAGTGAGTCAGGACGCAATCAGCCCCAGCATTTT. Its protein product is CAISESGRNQPQHF. This chain connects TRBV10-3 to TRBJ1-5; the D is unclear. The CDR3 is 14 amino acids. Trimming pared 0 bases from V and 2 bases from J, leaving 5 bases between. Per the germline V gene, CDR1 is ENHRY and CDR2 is SYGVKD.

This chain links TRBV7-2 with TRBJ2-5; 9 bases are shared with TRBD1. From germline, CDR1 is SGHTA and CDR2 FQGNSA. This CDR3 has 15 residues. J lost 7 bases, V lost 0 bases, and 6 bases had no gene match. The CDR3 nucleotides read TGTGCCAGCAGCTTAGCGCAGACAGGGGGGGGGACCCAGTACTTC. This encodes CASSLAQTGGGTQYF.

The gene calls are TRBV6-5 and TRBJ1-1; 7 nucleotides agree with TRBD1. Trimming cost V 8 bases and J 0 bases; bases outside gene matches: 6. CDR3 length: 14 residues. CDR1 is MNHEY, CDR2 SVGAGI, per germline. The CDR3 spells CASRTGEMNTEAFF. CDR3 nucleotide sequence: TGTGCCAGCCGAACAGGGGAAATGAACACTGAAGCTTTCTTT.

The chain recombines TRBV6-5 with TRBJ1-1; D may be TRBD1 (6 bases). V was pared by 4 bases and J by 2 bases, with 11 bases between. The germline V gene encodes CDR1 MNHEY and CDR2 SVGAGI. The CDR3 covers 14 residues. This CDR3 is CASSFGQINTEAFF. CDR3 sequence (DNA): TGTGCCAGCAGTTTCGGACAGATCAACACTGAAGCTTTCTTT.

The chain joins TRBV5-6 to TRBJ2-3; 8 bases are shared with TRBD1. Trimming removed 4 bases from V and 2 bases from J; junction bases left unmatched: 6. The germline V gene has CDR1 SGHDT and CDR2 YYEEEE. This CDR3 is 15 amino acids long. The CDR3 protein is CASSRLTGDTDTQYF. The DNA of the CDR3 is TGTGCCAGCAGCCGTTTGACAGGGGACACAGATACGCAGTATTTT.

V and J are TRBV30 and TRBJ2-7; D is ambiguous. This CDR3 spans 12 amino acids. The V and J ends lost 4 bases and 2 bases respectively, with 9 bases between them. Germline-derived CDR1 and CDR2 are GTSNPN and SVGIG (reference sequence). Written as DNA, the CDR3 is TGTGCCTGGACCGACCGAACCTACGAGCAGTACTTC. Its protein product is CAWTDRTYEQYF. The full variable domain, in which reference TRBV30 and TRBJ2-7 provide the parts outside the CDR3, is SQTIHQWPATLVQPVGSPLSLECTVEGTSNPNLYWYRQAAGRGLQLLFYSVGIGQISSEVPQNLSASRPQDRQFILSSKKLLLSDSGFYLCAWTDRTYEQYFGPGTRLTVT.

This chain links TRBV6-2 or TRBV6-3 with TRBJ1-5; 7 nucleotides line up with TRBD1. In germline, CDR1 is MNHEY, CDR2 SVGEGT. The CDR3 totals 17 residues. The trim removed 5 bases at V and 0 bases at J, leaving 10 bases unmatched. The CDR3 spells CASSTRPGGYSNQPQHF. The CDR3 DNA reads TGTGCCAGCAGTACGCGACCAGGGGGGTATAGCAATCAGCCCCAGCATTTT.

The chain has TRBV3-1 (or the pseudogene TRBV3-2) and TRBJ1-2; tentative D call: TRBD1 (5 bases). The CDR3 extends over 16 amino acids. Germline assignment: CDR1 LGHDT and CDR2 YNNKEL (reference sequence). The V and J ends lost 4 bases and 8 bases respectively, with 23 bases between them. CDR3 DNA sequence: TGTGCCAGCAGCCGAAATGTCCGGGCAGGGAGTTACGGCTACACCTTC. It yields the protein CASSRNVRAGSYGYTF.

As for this clone: Germline and junction disagree at one end, which may indicate a read error. This chain joins TRBV27 and TRBJ1-2; 7 positions match TRBD1. CDR1 and CDR2 (germline): MNHEY, SMNVEV (reference sequence). The CDR3 consists of 13 residues. The CDR3 protein is CASRDRLGYSYTF. The CDR3 region has the DNA TGTGCCAGCAGGGACAGGCTGGGCTATAGCTACACCTTC.

J is TRBJ1-2 and V is TRBV19; D ambiguous. Trimming left V 7 bases short and J 4 bases short, with 10 bases between. The V gene's germline CDR1 is LNHDA and CDR2 SQIVND (reference sequence). The CDR3 is 12 residues long. CDR3 nucleotide sequence: TGTGCCAGTAAAAACAGCCTCTATGGCTACACCTTC. The encoded protein is CASKNSLYGYTF.

The J gene is TRBJ2-2, the V gene TRBV5-8; D is unresolved. CDR3 length: 14 residues. CDR1 is SGHTS and CDR2 is YDEGEE in the germline V gene. V lost 4 bases and J 4 bases, leaving 11 bases between the germline ends. The CDR3 region is CASSPIVGTGELFF. The CDR3 bases are TGTGCCAGCAGCCCGATCGTAGGCACCGGGGAGCTGTTTTTT.

This chain uses TRBV12-5 with TRBJ1-2; 9 bases line up with TRBD1. Germline V gene lookup returns CDR1 LGHNT and CDR2 FRNRAP. Trimming cost V 2 bases and J 8 bases; bases outside gene matches: 6. The CDR3 is 14 residues long. The CDR3 loop is CASGLQTGGGGYTF. Here the CDR3 DNA reads TGTGCTAGTGGTTTGCAGACAGGGGGTGGCGGCTACACCTTC.

This rearrangement joins TRBV4-2 to TRBJ1-5, with unresolved D. The CDR3 spans 15 residues. The V end lost 0 bases, the J end lost 4 bases, and 10 bases lay between the germline ends. CDR1 is LGHNA, CDR2 YNFKEQ, per germline. The DNA of the CDR3 is TGTGCCAGCAGCCAAGATTTAAGGAGTAATCAGCCCCAGCATTTT. It encodes CASSQDLRSNQPQHF.